The text below deals with one T cell receptor beta chain. The entry originates in a study of early T cells in non-severe SARS-CoV-2 infection. Whole-study context: The sequenced material was bulk RNA from unsorted whole blood, and its chains were unpaired.

Each cDNA molecule carried a unique molecular identifier. TCRdb redid the calling of the 5' RACE reads with MiXCR, one entry per CDR3 protein. The repertoire holds approximately 84,000 distinct CDR3 sequences, with about 15% as singletons. The CDR3 consists of 11 residues. Germline-derived CDR1 and CDR2 are MNHNS and SASEGT. Trimming took 3 bases from V and 2 from J, leaving 2 bases between them. The sequenced sample consisted of whole blood. J is TRBJ2-7 and V is TRBV6-1, with D unresolved. This clonotype originated in an adult who was a healthcare worker with PCR-confirmed SARS-CoV-2 infection or an uninfected control (not recorded which). The CDR3 here is CASSETYEQYF. In DNA form, the CDR3 reads TGTGCCAGCAGTGAGACCTACGAGCAGTACTTC.